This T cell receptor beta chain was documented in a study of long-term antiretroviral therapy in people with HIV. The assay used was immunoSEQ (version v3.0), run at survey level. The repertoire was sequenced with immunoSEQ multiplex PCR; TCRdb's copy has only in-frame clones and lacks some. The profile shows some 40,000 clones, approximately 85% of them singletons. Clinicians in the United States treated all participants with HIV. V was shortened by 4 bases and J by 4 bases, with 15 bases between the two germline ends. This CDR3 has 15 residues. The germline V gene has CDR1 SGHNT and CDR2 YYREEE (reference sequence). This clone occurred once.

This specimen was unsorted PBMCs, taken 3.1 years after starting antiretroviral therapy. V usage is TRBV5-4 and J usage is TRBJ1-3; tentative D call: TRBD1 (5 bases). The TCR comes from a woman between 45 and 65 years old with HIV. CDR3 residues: CASSPQPGVGNTIYF. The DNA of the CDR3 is TGTGCCAGCAGCCCCCAGCCGGGGGTAGGAAACACCATATATTTT.